This entry lists 8 T cell receptor beta chains sequenced from one sample in a study of STAT5B mutations in CD4+ large granular lymphocyte leukemia. The repertoire was sequenced with immunoSEQ multiplex PCR; TCRdb's copy has only in-frame clones and lacks some. The sample lists 35,000 to 45,000 clones, 80% to 90% seen once, with roughly 2.5% in the top ten. The source material was CD4+ T cells from blood buffy coats. The receptors here all came from a human donor in good health.

The chain is built from TRBV18 and TRBJ2-5, with D unclear. The CDR3 has 14 residues. V lost 6 bases and J lost 7, with 18 bases in between. Germline-derived CDR1 and CDR2 are KGHSH and LQKENI. DNA for the CDR3: TGTGCCAGCTCCCATGCCACGGAGCCGGTGACCCAGTACTTC. It specifies CASSHATEPVTQYF.

V gene TRBV11-2 combines with J gene TRBJ2-7, with a tentative D call TRBD2 (5 bases). CDR1 is SGHAT, CDR2 FQNNGV, per germline. The CDR3 consists of 15 residues. The V and J ends lost 5 bases and 9 bases respectively, with 23 bases between them. CDR3 nucleotides: TGTGCCAGCAGCCCCACCGGGGTGGAATCGTCGGGGCAGTACTTC. Its translation is CASSPTGVESSGQYF. The complete variable domain, with remaining parts taken from reference TRBV11-2 and TRBJ2-7, reads EAGVAQSPRYKIIEKRQSVAFWCNPISGHATLYWYQQILGQGPKLLIQFQNNGVVDDSQLPKDRFSAERLKGVDSTLKIQPAKLEDSAVYLCASSPTGVESSGQYFGPGTRLTVT.

V is TRBV28 and J is TRBJ2-1, with 7 bases identical to TRBD2. The CDR3 runs to 17 residues. With 6 bases clipped from V and 5 bases from J, the junction kept 16 bases outside the gene matches. From germline, CDR1 is MDHEN and CDR2 SYDVKM. The CDR3 sequence: CASRPTLGGSPNNEQFF. DNA of the CDR3: TGTGCCAGCAGGCCTACCCTCGGCGGGAGTCCAAACAATGAGCAGTTCTTC.

V gene TRBV6-6 combines with J gene TRBJ2-1, with D perhaps matching TRBD2 (6 bases). Germline lookup yields CDR1 MNHNY and CDR2 SVGAGI (reference sequence). Trimming pared 2 bases from V and 5 bases from J, leaving 13 bases between. The CDR3 length is 15 residues. CDR3 sequence reads: CASSYGGLLDNEQFF. The CDR3 bases are TGTGCCAGCAGTTACGGGGGACTTCTCGACAATGAGCAGTTCTTC.

CDR3 sequence reads: CASSSYLGRAGEQYF. CDR3 coding DNA: TGTGCCAGCAGCTCTTATCTTGGGAGGGCGGGGGAGCAGTACTTC. This chain uses TRBV7-2 with TRBJ2-7; 7 bases align to TRBD2. Germline V gene lookup returns CDR1 SGHTA and CDR2 FQGNSA. With V trimmed by 4 bases and J by 7 bases, 13 bases remained unmatched. The CDR3 has 15 amino acids.

The CDR3 DNA is TGTGCCAGCAGCGCTGGCCAGGACCCAGCCTACGAGCAGTACTTC. It is translated as CASSAGQDPAYEQYF. The genes are TRBV6-1 and TRBJ2-7; D not resolved. Germline V CDR1 and CDR2: MNHNS, SASEGT. CDR3 length: 15 amino acids. V dropped 6 bases and J dropped 2 bases, with 17 bases sitting between them.

The chain combines TRBV5-1 with TRBJ1-4, with D perhaps TRBD1 (5 bases). The CDR3 is made up of 15 amino acids. From germline, CDR1 is SGHRS and CDR2 YFSETQ. Between the trimmed V and J ends, which lost 6 bases and 7 bases, there was a span of 19 bases. This CDR3 is CASTFGGVPREKLFF. The CDR3, as DNA: TGCGCCAGCACCTTTGGAGGGGTACCCCGTGAAAAACTGTTTTTT.

The gene calls are TRBV7-2 and TRBJ1-1; D may be TRBD1 (6 bases). CDR3 size: 17 residues. Germline V CDR1 and CDR2: SGHTA, FQGNSA. Trimming shortened V by 2 bases and J by 5 bases, and 21 bases separated the two germline ends. The CDR3 spells CASSLTGSRGGSTEAFF. DNA of the CDR3: TGTGCCAGCAGCTTAACAGGGTCCCGGGGCGGGTCGACTGAAGCTTTCTTT.